The T cell receptor (beta chain) under discussion was sequenced for a study of shared clonotypes between healthy human individuals. Whole-study context: Donors consisted of two women and three men between 18 and 49. Study results and caveats: The represented genetic and exposure-history diversity was limited by the small number of donors.

A remark on this clone: The antigen is undetermined.

It was across several immunoSEQ plates that each subset's genomic DNA was evenly split. Some 32,000 T cell genomes, or about 0.3 ug DNA, went into replicate PCRs of unsorted PBMC. Clones were read by immunoSEQ multiplex PCR, and TCRdb kept only the in-frame ones, dropping some. Here the sample spans about 490,000 clones, more than 75% being singletons. Trimming pared 7 bases from V and 3 bases from J, leaving 16 bases between. Germline CDR1 and CDR2: SQVTM and ANQGSEA. The CDR3 has 14 residues. Material for sequencing was PBMCs. This clonotype was sampled from a woman aged 40 to 50 in good health. Some clones in this sample may be carry-over from other donors' samples. The rearrangement links TRBV29-1 to TRBJ2-1, with D possibly TRBD2 on 5 matching bases. In DNA, the CDR3 is TGCAGCGCCCCCGGGGTAGTGGACTACAATGAGCAGTTCTTC. This encodes CSAPGVVDYNEQFF.